This TCR beta chain appears in the sequencing data of a study of T cell repertoires in aging, cancer and after chemotherapy. Study context: Paired samples before and after chemotherapy came from glioblastoma patients receiving temozolomide-based therapy.

The template was genomic DNA from peripheral blood, not RNA. Germline trimming cut 4 bases from V and 1 base from J; bases unmatched to any gene: 7. Germline V gene lookup returns CDR1 DFQATT and CDR2 SNEGSKA (reference sequence). This CDR3 has 14 residues. TRB rearrangements spanning V, D and J were amplified using mixed TRB-A/B primers. Each CDR3 protein gets one entry after TCRdb re-called the multiplex PCR reads with MiXCR. The sample lists about 2,500 distinct CDR3 sequences; under 30% were seen once. This chain links TRBV20-1 with TRBJ2-7; 7 bases agree with TRBD1. This TCR came from a human donor with a solid tumor. The sequenced material came from blood. CDR3 protein: CSATGTALSYEQYF. For the CDR3, the DNA is TGCAGTGCTACCGGGACAGCGTTATCCTACGAGCAGTACTTC.